This T cell receptor beta chain emerged from a study of Graves' ophthalmopathy and Graves' hyperthyroidism. RNA transcripts provided the template for amplifying TCR beta CDR3 regions. HTBI primers were employed in first-round RT-PCR, then a second-round multiplex PCR followed. TCRdb processed the multiplex PCR reads anew with MiXCR; each CDR3 protein has one entry. The top ten clones hold over 8.5% of a sample with 1 million to 1.3 million distinct CDR3 sequences, 35% to 40% of them seen once. Orbital computed tomography, thyroid ultrasound, TRAb, serum thyroxine and clinical symptoms formed the basis of diagnosis. The CDR3 adds up to 20 amino acids, both ends counted. CDR1 DFQATT and CDR2 SNEGSKA come from the germline V gene (reference sequence). A note on this clonotype: Because the CDR3's place on the DNA is in doubt, the DNA is left out and the CDR3 is given as listed by TCRdb.

The sequencing input was peripheral blood or thyroid tissue (not recorded which). This chain links TRBV20-1 with TRBJ1-6. This receptor was taken from an adult man with Graves' hyperthyroidism. The CDR3 here is CSATGTSHEQYFGPASPLHF.